This TCR beta chain was recorded in a study of blood T cell repertoires in COVID-19. At the level of the study: There were acute and convalescent COVID-19 samples, and they came from the United States, Italy and Spain. Sources were T cells, B-cell-depleted T cells, or PBMCs; the material itself was cDNA or gDNA.

Seattle's cohort entered during active infection and was followed longitudinally. V lost 5 bases, J lost 13 bases, and 11 bases stayed unmatched. Germline loops: CDR1 SEHNR, CDR2 FQNEAQ (reference sequence). The CDR3 is 15 residues long. As originally analysed: The assay estimated nucleated cells by amplifying reference gene primers. Data came from immunoSEQ multiplex PCR; TCRdb stores just in-frame clones and leaves some out. V and J calls and clone size are copied from that table; D and trimming were computed from the DNA. The sample yields approximately 16,000 clones, about 89% seen once. This chain uses TRBV7-9 with TRBJ2-7; the match to TRBD2 covers 16 bases. Sequenced material: peripheral blood. The sequence was collected from a woman of 80 years or more with COVID-19, enrolled during active disease. CDR3 coding DNA: TGTGCCAGCAGCGCCGGGACTAGCGGGAGGGCCGAGTTATACTTC. This codes for CASSAGTSGRAELYF.